This T cell receptor beta chain was identified in a study of CD8 T cells in Susac syndrome. An input of 0.5 to 1 ug of RNA was subjected to reverse transcription using random hexamers. Amplification of TCR beta CDR3 spanned 54 Vbeta and 13 Jbeta via immunoSEQ multiplex PCR. TCRdb re-called the immunoSEQ multiplex PCR reads with MiXCR, one entry per CDR3 protein. In the table there are around 130,000 distinct CDR3 sequences, 90% to 95% of which are singletons. CD8+ and CD4+ T cells taken from blood had their TCR beta sequenced. The authors negatively isolated CD8+ and CD4+ T cells and FACS-enriched TEMRA cells. The CDR3 is 12 amino acids. From germline, CDR1 is KGHDR and CDR2 SFDVKD. Deletions cut 3 bases from V and 7 bases from J, with 6 bases between.

The sequence was collected from a human donor in good health. Material for sequencing was CD4+ T cells from PBMCs. This chain connects TRBV24-1 to TRBJ2-1; no firm D call. The CDR3 spells CATSDTENEQFF. CDR3 DNA sequence: TGTGCCACCAGTGATACGGAAAATGAGCAGTTCTTC.